These T cell receptor beta chains were read from a single sample in a study of cytomegalovirus exposure and HLA in healthy donors. The method was immunoSEQ multiplex PCR; TCRdb's version includes in-frame clones alone and lacks a portion of them. The sample carries 160,000 or so clones, about 77% recorded once. Sequenced sample: PBMCs. All receptors come from a man aged 30 to 39 in good health and CMV-seronegative. CDR3s include the opening cysteine and the closing phenylalanine or tryptophan. A D gene is named only where the DNA matches it firmly. Expanded clones get a size class; other rows say once, few or many, or leave the size out.

cdr3_nt cdr3_aa j_call d_call clone_size v_call
TGCGCCAGCAGTCGGACAGGGGGGACTGAAGCTTTCTTT CASSRTGGTEAFF TRBJ1-1 TRBD1 . TRBV10-1
TGTGCCAGCAGTCTCCCGCTAGCGGGCTACGAGCAGTACTTC CASSLPLAGYEQYF TRBJ2-7 TRBD2 . TRBV28
TGTGCCAGCAGTGATGACCTACAGGGATCCTACGAGCAGTACTTC CASSDDLQGSYEQYF TRBJ2-7 . . TRBV25-1
TGTGCCAGCATTGCCCAGGCCTCCTACGAGCAGTACTTC CASIAQASYEQYF TRBJ2-7 . . TRBV7-9
TGTGCCAGCGGCCCTGGCAATCAGCCCCAGCATTTT CASGPGNQPQHF TRBJ1-5 . . TRBV7-9
TGTGCCAGCAGCCCGGAGGACCCAAGATCCACCTACGAGCAGTACTTC CASSPEDPRSTYEQYF TRBJ2-7 . once TRBV5-4
TGCGCCAGCAGCCAAGTTAACAATCAGCCCCAGCATTTT CASSQVNNQPQHF TRBJ1-5 . . TRBV4-1
TGCGCCAGCAGCCCCACCTGGACTAGCGGGGGGTCGAACACCGGGGAGCTGTTTTTT CASSPTWTSGGSNTGELFF TRBJ2-2 TRBD2 . TRBV4-1
TGTGCCAGCAGCCAAGAGACAGGGGGGTCCGGGGAGCTGTTTTTT CASSQETGGSGELFF TRBJ2-2 TRBD1 . TRBV4-2
TGCGCCAGCAGCCAAGGACAGGGGAACAATGAGCAGTTCTTC CASSQGQGNNEQFF TRBJ2-1 TRBD1 . TRBV5-1
TGTGCCAGCAAGCTTGGGCAGAACACCGGGGAGCTGTTTTTT CASKLGQNTGELFF TRBJ2-2 . . TRBV5-6
TGTGCCAGCTCACCACTTATAGACAGGGCGAATTCACCCCTCCACTTT CASSPLIDRANSPLHF TRBJ1-6 TRBD1 . TRBV18
TGTGCCAGCAGCTTGGGCAGACAGGGAACGAAGTACGAGCAGTACTTC CASSLGRQGTKYEQYF TRBJ2-7 TRBD1 . TRBV5-6
TGTGCCTGGAACATAGCGGGGGGTCTCTACGAGCAGTACTTC CAWNIAGGLYEQYF TRBJ2-7 TRBD2 . TRBV30
TGTGCCAGCAGTTTGTTGACTTCCAGCGGGAGGGCTGAGCAGTTCTTC CASSLLTSSGRAEQFF TRBJ2-1 TRBD2 . TRBV28
TGTGCCAGCAGTGAGAAGACGGGAGGGCCCGGAAATGAGCAGTTCTTC CASSEKTGGPGNEQFF TRBJ2-1 TRBD2 . TRBV6-1
TGTGCCAGCAGCTCAATACAGGGTCCTAATGAAAAACTGTTTTTT CASSSIQGPNEKLFF TRBJ1-4 . . TRBV9
TGTGCCAGCAGCGAAACGGACAGGGACTATGGCTACACCTTC CASSETDRDYGYTF TRBJ1-2 TRBD1 . TRBV6-1
TGTGCCAGCAGCTTAGGAGGCTGGACAGATGGAAACACCATATATTTT CASSLGGWTDGNTIYF TRBJ1-3 . . TRBV7-2
TGTGCCAGCAGCTTAATAGGGACAGGGTCGGTCTACGAGCAGTACTTC CASSLIGTGSVYEQYF TRBJ2-7 TRBD1 . TRBV7-8
TGTGCCAGCAGTGATGGAGGGGCGGGGAACACTGAAGCTTTCTTT CASSDGGAGNTEAFF TRBJ1-1 . . TRBV2
TGCGCCAGCAGCTCCCTCGGGAGCGGCTTACAAGAGACCCAGTACTTC CASSSLGSGLQETQYF TRBJ2-5 . . TRBV5-1
TGTGCCAGCAGCGGGGGACTAGCGGGCGTAGCTGAGCAGTTCTTC CASSGGLAGVAEQFF TRBJ2-1 TRBD2 . TRBV5-4
TGTGCCAGCTCACCACGCGATCACGAGCAGTACTTC CASSPRDHEQYF TRBJ2-7 . . TRBV18
TGTGCCTGGAGTGTACGGAGCACTGAAGCTTTCTTT CAWSVRSTEAFF TRBJ1-1 . . TRBV30
TGCGCCAGCGCGATGTGGTCTAGCGGGGGGGCTAAGGGACCGCAGTATTTT CASAMWSSGGAKGPQYF TRBJ2-3 TRBD2 . TRBV4-1
TGTGCCAGCAGCCAGGGGGCCAATCAGCCCCAGCATTTT CASSQGANQPQHF TRBJ1-5 TRBD1 . TRBV6-4
TGTGCCAGCAGTTACCGGACAGGGTATGAGACCCAGTACTTC CASSYRTGYETQYF TRBJ2-5 TRBD1 . TRBV6-5
TGTGCCAGCACACGAGAGGGGGTTGGTTACAATGAGCAGTTCTTC CASTREGVGYNEQFF TRBJ2-1 . . TRBV6-5
TGCGCCAGCAGCCCCGACTACTACGAGCAGTACTTC CASSPDYYEQYF TRBJ2-7 . few TRBV4-3
TGTGCCAGCAGCGTGAACTGGGGCGGAGATGGCTACACCTTC CASSVNWGGDGYTF TRBJ1-2 . . TRBV9
TGCGCCAGCAGCTTGGCCGAGGACAGGTCCTATGGCTACACCTTC CASSLAEDRSYGYTF TRBJ1-2 TRBD1 few TRBV5-1
TGCGCCAGCAGCCCCAATGGCGGGGCTAGCGGTACGAGCTCCTACGAGCAGTACTTC CASSPNGGASGTSSYEQYF TRBJ2-7 TRBD2 . TRBV4-1
TGCGCCAGCAGCTTGGGACTAGCGGGAGGACTCTACGAGCAGTACTTC CASSLGLAGGLYEQYF TRBJ2-7 TRBD2 . TRBV5-1
TGTGCCAGCAGCGTCAGCCAGTCCGGGGGGACCCAGTACTTC CASSVSQSGGTQYF TRBJ2-5 . . TRBV7-6
TGTGCCAGCAGCTTGGTCAGGGGGGAGCAGTACTTC CASSLVRGEQYF TRBJ2-7 TRBD1 . TRBV5-4
TGTGCCAGCAGCGTAAAGACAGGGGATCCGACTGAAGCTTTCTTT CASSVKTGDPTEAFF TRBJ1-1 TRBD1 . TRBV7-9
TGCGCCAGCAGCCAAGAACCTAGCGGGGTTGGGGAGCTGTTTTTT CASSQEPSGVGELFF TRBJ2-2 TRBD2 many TRBV4-3
TGTGCCAGCAGCCCTCAACGACTAGCGGGCACAGATACGCAGTATTTT CASSPQRLAGTDTQYF TRBJ2-3 TRBD2 . TRBV5-8
TGTGCCAGCAGTAGCGGGGGGAGCTCCTACGAGCAGTACTTC CASSSGGSSYEQYF TRBJ2-7 TRBD2 . TRBV7-2
TGTGCCAGCAGTTTTCGCTATGGCTACACCTTC CASSFRYGYTF TRBJ1-2 . . TRBV28
TGCGCCAGCAGCCAAGAAGTACGGGAAGCCGCTGACTTT CASSQEVREAADF TRBJ1-3 . once TRBV4-1
TGTGCCAGCAGCTTTACGGGGCAAGAGACCCAGTACTTC CASSFTGQETQYF TRBJ2-5 . . TRBV7-2
TGCGCCAGCAGTCACACTAGCGGGGAAGATTTAGATACGCAGTATTTT CASSHTSGEDLDTQYF TRBJ2-3 TRBD2 . TRBV10-2
TGTGCCAGCAGTTCTTTTTACGAGCAGTACTTC CASSSFYEQYF TRBJ2-7 . . TRBV28